Listed here is a single T cell receptor (beta chain). Its matching antigen is unknown. Libraries for TCRalpha and TCRbeta carried sample barcodes and unique molecular identifiers via 5'RACE. TCRdb re-called the 5' RACE reads through MiXCR, storing one row per CDR3 protein. The sample contains some 130,000 distinct CDR3 sequences, 17% of which appear only once. These data are taken from a study of T-cell memory formation after mild COVID-19. Study-level background: The study found TCR clusters largely donor specific. Study conclusions and caveats: Second-wave clones with a day 37 peak had unconfirmed SARS-CoV-2 specificity. The CD4+ clones that contracted clustered mainly within CM and EM, and the CD8+ clones concentrated in EMRA.

The CDR3 length is 13 residues. Trimming took 5 bases from V and 8 from J, leaving 15 bases between them. The V gene's germline CDR1 is LGHDT and CDR2 YNNKEL (reference sequence). The chain recombines TRBV3-1 with TRBJ1-2; the D is unclear. Input material: PBMCs or a T cell subset sorted from them (not recorded which). The source is a man aged 18 to 35 who had mild COVID-19 (a few samples of this study predate the infection). Cell type and time point are not known. CDR3 protein: CASSYTAFEGYTF. For the CDR3, the DNA is TGTGCCAGCAGCTACACGGCGTTTGAGGGCTACACCTTC.